This paragraph reports one T cell receptor (beta chain). Its specificity is not known. The sample originates from a study of cytomegalovirus exposure and HLA in healthy donors. Study context: The same platform was used for the 90 to 150 validation repertoires as for the 666 first-cohort repertoires, as reported in a later analysis. Findings and caveats of the study: Whilst most TCR sequences proved rare, a subset of public TCRs occurred across many donors. Researchers catalogued approximately 160 TCR beta chains as cytomegalovirus-associated.

Produced via immunoSEQ multiplex PCR; TCRdb's table is partial and in-frame only. The sample yields about 110,000 clones, more than 70% seen once. This sequence originates from a woman between 18 and 29 years old in good health and CMV-seronegative. Sequencing input: PBMCs.

The CDR3 region has the DNA TGTGCCAGCAGTTACGACAGGGGGCACACTGAAGCTTTCTTT. It translates to CASSYDRGHTEAFF. V gene TRBV6-5 combines with J gene TRBJ1-1; 10 bases line up with TRBD1. CDR3 length: 14 amino acids. CDR1 and CDR2 from the germline V gene are MNHEY and SVGAGI. V lost 2 bases, J lost 3 bases, and 0 bases stayed unmatched.